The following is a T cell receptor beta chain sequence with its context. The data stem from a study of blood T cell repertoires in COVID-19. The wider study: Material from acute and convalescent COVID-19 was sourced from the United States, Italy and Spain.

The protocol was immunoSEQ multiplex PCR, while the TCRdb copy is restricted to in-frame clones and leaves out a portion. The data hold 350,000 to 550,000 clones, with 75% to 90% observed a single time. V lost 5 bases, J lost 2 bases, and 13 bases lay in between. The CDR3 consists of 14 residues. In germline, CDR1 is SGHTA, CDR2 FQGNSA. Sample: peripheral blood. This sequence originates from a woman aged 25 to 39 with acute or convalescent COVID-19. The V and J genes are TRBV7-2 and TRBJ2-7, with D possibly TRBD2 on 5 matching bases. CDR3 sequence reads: CASSQSGIPYEQYF. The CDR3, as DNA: TGTGCCAGCAGCCAATCGGGGATTCCCTACGAGCAGTACTTC. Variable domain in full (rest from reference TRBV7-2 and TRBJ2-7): GAGVSQSPSNKVTEKGKDVELRCDPISGHTALYWYRQSLGQGLEFLIYFQGNSAPDKSGLPSDRFSAERTGGSVSTLTIQRTQQEDSAVYLCASSQSGIPYEQYFGPGTRLTVT.